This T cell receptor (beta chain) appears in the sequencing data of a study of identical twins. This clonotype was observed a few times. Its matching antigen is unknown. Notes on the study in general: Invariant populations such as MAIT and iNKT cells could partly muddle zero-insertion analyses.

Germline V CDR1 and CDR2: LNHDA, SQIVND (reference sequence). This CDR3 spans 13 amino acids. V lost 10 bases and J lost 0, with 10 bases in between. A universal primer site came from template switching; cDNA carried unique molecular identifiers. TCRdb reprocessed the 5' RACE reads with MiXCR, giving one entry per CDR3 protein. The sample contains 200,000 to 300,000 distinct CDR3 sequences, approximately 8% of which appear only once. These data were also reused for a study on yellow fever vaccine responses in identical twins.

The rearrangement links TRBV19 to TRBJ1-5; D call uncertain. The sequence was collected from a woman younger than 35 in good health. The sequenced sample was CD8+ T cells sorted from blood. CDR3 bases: TGTGCCACGAGGCGGGTTAGCAATCAGCCCCAGCATTTT. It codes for CATRRVSNQPQHF.